What follows are 29 T cell receptor beta chains derived from one specimen sequenced in a study of tumor and adjacent non-tumor tissue in lung cancer. No cell sorting was done before RNA was extracted from the tissue. TCRbeta libraries were built with three rounds of nested PCR, modified from ARM-PCR. From the multiplex PCR reads, TCRdb called clonotypes with MiXCR, one entry per CDR3 protein. Of about 200,000 distinct CDR3 sequences listed, roughly 70% are singletons. Sequencing was done on a sample of lung tumor tissue. These receptors came from a man aged 60-69 years with non-small cell lung cancer.

This clonotype turned up a few times. CDR3 loop: CASSLGRRSSGNTIYF. The CDR3 DNA reads as TGTGCCAGCAGCTTGGGAAGGAGGAGCTCTGGAAACACCATATATTTT. The rearrangement uses TRBV5-8 and TRBJ1-3, with D uncertain. CDR1 and CDR2 (germline): SGHTS, YDEGEE. CDR3 size: 16 residues. V was pared by 0 bases and J by 0 bases, with 10 bases between.

Remarks on this clonotype: It is likely a read error, because the conserved phenylalanine at the end of the CDR3 is missing. CDR3 sequence: CSARRGTVKEPQHI. The CDR3, as DNA: TGCAGTGCTAGGAGAGGGACAGTGAAGGAACCCCAGCATATT. The chain has TRBV20-1 and TRBJ1-5, with TRBD1 matching over 7 bases. The trim removed 3 bases at V and 10 bases at J, leaving 12 bases unmatched. The CDR3 is 14 amino acids. Germline V gene data show CDR1 as DFQATT and CDR2 as SNEGSKA (reference sequence).

Comments on this clonotype: This could be a read error, since a much larger clone is one nucleotide away. The conserved phenylalanine or tryptophan normally closing the CDR3 is absent here, so this likely arose from a read error. J is TRBJ2-1 and V is TRBV13, with D uncertain. CDR3 length equals 15 residues. V was pared by 3 bases and J by 8 bases, with 17 bases between. Germline V gives CDR1 PRHDT, CDR2 FYEKMQ (reference sequence). The CDR3 protein is CASSFGLRVNDEQFI. The CDR3 DNA reads TGTGCCAGCAGCTTCGGCCTCCGAGTTAATGATGAGCAGTTCATC.

With regard to this clonotype: The CDR3 end shows no conserved phenylalanine or tryptophan, and so a read error is likely. The chain couples TRBV20-1 to TRBJ2-7; TRBD1 is a possible D gene (7 bases). Germline CDR1 and CDR2: DFQATT and SNEGSKA (reference sequence). The V gene lost 3 bases and the J gene lost 4 bases, with 19 bases spanning the gap. This CDR3 has 15 amino acids. CDR3 nucleotide sequence: TGCAGTGCTAGCGGGGCAGGGGGGCGTAAGTACGAGCAGTACATC. It translates to CSASGAGGRKYEQYI.

The chain has TRBV4-1 and TRBJ2-1, with 8 nucleotides matching TRBD2. This CDR3 has 15 amino acids. Germline assignment: CDR1 MGHRA and CDR2 YSYEKL. The V gene end was trimmed by 5 bases and the J gene end by 6 bases; junction bases not matched to a gene: 9. The CDR3 DNA reads TGCGCCAGCAGCGGAGGGACTAGAGAAGTCAATGAGCAGTTCTTC. It specifies CASSGGTREVNEQFF.

As for this clonotype: A read error may account for a junction end that differs from germline. The V call is TRBV11-2, the J call TRBJ2-5, with no clear D. Germline-derived CDR1 and CDR2 are SGHAT and FQNNGV. The CDR3 runs 13 residues. CDR3 in amino acids: CASSSTVEETRYF. In DNA form, the CDR3 reads TGTGCCAGCAGCTCTACAGTGGAAGAGACCCGGTATTTC.

On this clonotype itself: At one end the junction does not follow the germline gene, possibly because of a read error. The chain uses TRBV11-2 and TRBJ1-1; 8 bases are shared with TRBD1. The CDR3 has 15 residues. Germline V gene sequence: CDR1 SGHAT, CDR2 FQNNGV. The DNA of the CDR3 is TGTGCCAGCAGCTTTCGACAGGGGCTGGAAACTGAGGCTTTATTT. Protein: CASSFRQGLETEALF. Together with reference TRBV11-2 and TRBJ1-1, the CDR3 gives the full variable domain: EAGVAQSPRYKIIEKRQSVAFWCNPISGHATLYWYQQILGQGPKLLIQFQNNGVVDDSQLPKDRFSAERLKGVDSTLKIQPAKLEDSAVYLCASSFRQGLETEALFGQGTRLTVV.

Points on this clonotype: This may come from a read error, since a much larger clone is one base off. The V gene is TRBV20-1, the J gene TRBJ1-5; the D gene is possibly TRBD1 (5 bases). CDR3 size: 14 residues. Germline V gene lookup returns CDR1 DFQATT and CDR2 SNEGSKA (reference sequence). The CDR3 protein is CSARRGGSIQPQHF. The DNA of the CDR3 is TGCAGTGCTAGAAGGGGCGGGAGCATTCAGCCCCAGCATTTT.

In regard to this clonotype: Given the absence of the conserved phenylalanine or tryptophan at the CDR3 end, a read error is likely. No DNA is shown, since the ends of the CDR3 on it are uncertain; the CDR3 is the one TCRdb lists. The gene calls are TRBV11-2 and TRBJ2-7; TRBD1, the table's D call, was not compared with the DNA. In germline, CDR1 is SGHAT, CDR2 FQNNGV. The CDR3 sequence runs 16 residues, both termini included. The CDR3 protein is CASSLVWGQGFYEQYC.

As concerns this clonotype: Possible read error: a much larger clone is one base away. The chain recombines TRBV12-3 or TRBV12-4 with TRBJ1-2; no definite D call. The CDR3 spans 14 residues. The CDR3 protein is CPSSLLGGSYGYTF. In nucleotides, the CDR3 is TGTCCCAGCAGTTTGTTAGGAGGAAGCTATGGCTACACCTTC.

This clonotype was counted many times. The chain couples TRBV20-1 to TRBJ2-5; TRBD2 matches at 11 bases. With 5 bases clipped from V and 3 bases from J, the junction kept 5 bases outside the gene matches. This CDR3 region has 14 residues. Germline values: CDR1 DFQATT, CDR2 SNEGSKA (reference sequence). CDR3 amino acids: CSAPPGLAEETQYF. CDR3 coding DNA: TGCAGTGCTCCTCCGGGACTAGCGGAAGAGACCCAGTACTTC.

A note on this clonotype: A single base separates this from a much larger clone, so it may be a read error. This chain links TRBV7-8 with TRBJ2-1, with 9 bases lining up with TRBD1. This CDR3 has 14 residues. The germline gives CDR1 SGHVS, CDR2 FQNEAQ. The trim removed 7 bases at V and 4 bases at J, leaving 5 bases unmatched. CDR3 protein: CASTQDRGYNEQFF. CDR3 coding DNA: TGTGCCAGCACCCAGGACAGGGGTTACAATGAGCAGTTCTTC.

This clonotype was seen only once. Being one base from a much bigger clone, this may be a read error. The J gene is TRBJ1-5, the V gene TRBV10-2; D unclear. Germline lookup yields CDR1 WSHSY and CDR2 SAAADI. CDR3 length: 12 amino acids. The CDR3 loop reads CACSEPAQPQHF. The DNA for the CDR3 is TGCGCCTGCAGTGAGCCGGCGCAGCCCCAGCATTTT.

In this sample, this clonotype turned up many times. V gene TRBV6-1 combines with J gene TRBJ2-4; D unresolved. Per germline, CDR1 MNHNS and CDR2 SASEGT. Deletions cut 0 bases from V and 7 bases from J, with 10 bases between. This CDR3 has 14 amino acids. The CDR3 sequence is CASSEAESTNIQYF. The CDR3 coding sequence is TGTGCCAGCAGTGAAGCCGAGAGCACGAACATTCAGTACTTC.

A remark on this clonotype: No conserved phenylalanine or tryptophan ends this CDR3, so it is likely a read error. The genes are TRBV11-2 and TRBJ2-2; TRBD1 aligns across 7 bases. The CDR3 contains 16 residues. CDR1 is SGHAT, CDR2 FQNNGV, per germline. CDR3 region: CTSSLATGSDTGELFL. CDR3 coding DNA: TGTACCAGCAGCTTAGCGACAGGGTCTGACACCGGGGAGCTGTTTTTA.

Concerning this clonotype: Relative to the germline gene, one junction end is altered; a read error may explain this. The chain carries TRBV11-3 and TRBJ2-1; the match to TRBD2 covers 10 bases. The V gene's germline CDR1 is SGHNT and CDR2 YENEEA. This CDR3 is 15 amino acids long. This chain's CDR3 is CTSSLTSGTRNEQFF. The CDR3 nucleotides read TGTACCAGCAGCCTCACTAGCGGGACAAGGAATGAACAGTTCTTC. The full variable domain, in which reference TRBV11-3 and TRBJ2-1 provide the parts outside the CDR3, is EAGVVQSPRYKIIEKKQPVAFWCNPISGHNTLYWYLQNLGQGPELLIRYENEEAVDDSQLPKDRFSAERLKGVDSTLKIQPAELGDSAVYLCTSSLTSGTRNEQFFGPGTRLTVL.

Turning to this clonotype: A much larger clone differs by one base, so this may be a read error. The chain uses TRBV20-1 and TRBJ1-2, with TRBD1 matching 9 bases. V gave up 1 base and J gave up 8 bases; unmatched junction bases: 8. This CDR3 spans 14 amino acids. The germline V gene has CDR1 DFQATT and CDR2 SNEGSKA (reference sequence). Written as DNA, the CDR3 is TGCAGTGCTAGAGCGAGACAGGGGGTAGGGGGCTACACCTTC. It encodes CSARARQGVGGYTF.

Remarks on this clonotype: One base away lies a much larger clone, so this may be a sequencing read error. The rearrangement joins TRBV5-6 to TRBJ1-2; D ambiguous. V was trimmed by 0 bases and J by 4 bases, leaving 7 bases between them. Germline V gene data show CDR1 as SGHDT and CDR2 as YYEEEE. The CDR3 is made up of 13 amino acids. In nucleotides, the CDR3 is TGTGCCAGCAGCTTGGGGAAAGCCTATGGCTACACCTTC. This codes for CASSLGKAYGYTF.

With regard to this clonotype: A much larger clone differs from this one at a single base, so this may be a read error. This rearrangement joins TRBV20-1 to TRBJ1-2, with 10 bases that match TRBD1. Germline V gene lookup returns CDR1 DFQATT and CDR2 SNEGSKA (reference sequence). The CDR3 extends over 12 amino acids. As DNA, the CDR3 is TGCATGGGGACAGGGGATAACTATGGCTACACCTTC. Its translation is CMGTGDNYGYTF.

Points on this clonotype: At one end the junction does not follow the germline gene, possibly because of a read error. The genes are TRBV11-2 and TRBJ1-5; D gene ambiguous. The CDR3 extends over 15 amino acids. CDR1 and CDR2 (germline): SGHAT, FQNNGV. CDR3: CDSSLEGNINQPQHF. DNA for the CDR3: TGTGACAGCAGCTTAGAAGGGAACATCAATCAGCCCCAGCATTTT.

With respect to this clonotype: The CDR3 ends on some other residue instead of the conserved phenylalanine or tryptophan, so this is likely a read error. The CDR3 region is CAWRELSRTQYL. CDR3 DNA: TGTGCCTGGAGGGAGCTCTCAAGGACCCAGTACTTA. V is TRBV30 and J is TRBJ2-5; D uncertain. In germline, CDR1 is GTSNPN, CDR2 SVGIG (reference sequence). V lost 3 bases, J lost 7 bases, and 12 bases lay in between. The CDR3 has 12 amino acids.

On this clonotype: It may be a read error: a sequence one base away is much more abundant. The chain combines TRBV12-3 or TRBV12-4 with TRBJ2-7; D uncertain. The CDR3 loop spans 13 amino acids. CDR3 sequence (DNA): TGTACCAGCAGTAATACGCAGTCCTACGAGCAGTACTTC. This encodes CTSSNTQSYEQYF.

In its sample, this clonotype was seen a few times. The chain uses TRBV20-1 and TRBJ2-1, with 8 positions matching TRBD1. The junction had 10 bases not matched to a gene; V was cut back by 3 bases and J by 9 bases. The CDR3 contains 14 residues. Germline CDR1 and CDR2: DFQATT and SNEGSKA (reference sequence). CDR3 loop: CSASPGTGISEQFF. The CDR3 DNA reads as TGCAGTGCTAGTCCCGGGACAGGAATAAGTGAGCAGTTCTTC.

As regards this clonotype: The junction departs from germline at one end; a sequencing error may be responsible. The V call is TRBV29-1, the J call TRBJ2-3; 10 nucleotides line up with TRBD2. The CDR3 totals 13 residues. Germline V lookup: CDR1 SQVTM, CDR2 ANQGSEA. CDR3 DNA sequence: TGTAACGTAACTAGCGGGGGCACAGATACGCAGTATTTT. Protein: CNVTSGGTDTQYF.

The chain uses TRBV20-1 and TRBJ2-7; D unresolved. Germline V gene sequence: CDR1 DFQATT, CDR2 SNEGSKA (reference sequence). The CDR3 is 12 amino acids. The V gene lost 7 bases and the J gene lost 0 bases, with 10 bases spanning the gap. The CDR3 sequence: CSDRRSSYEQYF. The CDR3 DNA reads as TGCAGTGATAGGCGGAGCTCCTACGAGCAGTACTTC.

In this sample, this clonotype turned up once. At one end, the junction sequence differs from germline, possibly due to a read error. The chain is built from TRBV20-1 and TRBJ2-1; weak D call: TRBD2 (5 bases). This CDR3 region has 12 residues. Germline V gene data show CDR1 as DFQATT and CDR2 as SNEGSKA (reference sequence). The CDR3 spells CRAAGLYNEQFF. The CDR3 DNA is TGCCGTGCGGCTGGACTTTACAATGAGCAGTTCTTC.

This clonotype was counted many times. The chain has TRBV20-1 and TRBJ2-1; D is undetermined. V was shortened by 0 bases and J by 4 bases, with 16 bases between the two germline ends. The CDR3 length is 16 residues. The germline V gene encodes CDR1 DFQATT and CDR2 SNEGSKA (reference sequence). CDR3 sequence: CSARDGRGLQYNEQFF. In nucleotides, the CDR3 is TGCAGTGCTAGAGATGGGCGCGGCTTACAATACAATGAGCAGTTCTTC.

The chain is built from TRBV11-3 and TRBJ2-2; 9 nucleotides match TRBD2. Trimming cost V 8 bases and J 6 bases; bases outside gene matches: 16. Germline V CDR1 and CDR2: SGHNT, YENEEA. This CDR3 contains 17 residues. CDR3 sequence (DNA): TGTGCCAGCTCCCGGGGAGCGGGAGGATACAGAGCCGGGGAGCTGTTTTTT. Protein: CASSRGAGGYRAGELFF.

This clonotype occurred a few times. The chain employs TRBV21-1 and TRBJ2-1; TRBD1, as called in the table, went unchecked against the DNA. TRBV21-1 corresponds to a pseudogene. CDR3 length: 18 residues. The CDR3 reads CASSKAGQGTRSYNEQFF. In nucleotides, the CDR3 is TGTGCCAGCAGCAAAGCAGGACAGGGGACACGCTCCTACAATGAGCAGTTCTTC.